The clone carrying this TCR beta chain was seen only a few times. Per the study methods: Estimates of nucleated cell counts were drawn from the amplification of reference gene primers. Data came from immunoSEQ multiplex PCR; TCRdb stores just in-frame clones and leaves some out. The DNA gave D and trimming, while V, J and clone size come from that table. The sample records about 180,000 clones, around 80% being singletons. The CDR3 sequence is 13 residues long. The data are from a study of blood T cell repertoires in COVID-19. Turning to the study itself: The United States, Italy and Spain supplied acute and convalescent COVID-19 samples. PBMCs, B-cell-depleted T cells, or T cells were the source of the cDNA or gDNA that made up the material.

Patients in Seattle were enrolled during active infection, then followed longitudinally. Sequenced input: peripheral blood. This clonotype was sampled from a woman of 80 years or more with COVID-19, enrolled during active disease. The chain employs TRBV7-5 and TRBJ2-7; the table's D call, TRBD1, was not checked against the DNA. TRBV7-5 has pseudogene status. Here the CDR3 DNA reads TGTGCCAGAACCAACACAGGGCGCCGCGAGCAGTACTTC. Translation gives CARTNTGRREQYF.